The clone carrying this T cell receptor (beta chain) was detected only a few times. Its antigen remains unidentified. This sample was included in a study of response to subunit inactivated influenza vaccine. Study outcomes and limitations: The study's authors posited that every seasonal influenza vaccination enlists few new T cells.

Via MiXCR, TCRdb re-called the RT-PCR reads, giving one row per CDR3 protein. The table lists approximately 300,000 distinct CDR3 sequences, approximately 23% of them singletons, with approximately 10% in the top ten. The CDR3 extends over 15 amino acids. The germline V gene encodes CDR1 SEHNR and CDR2 FQNEAQ (reference sequence). Trimming removed 1 base at V and 0 bases at J, with 9 bases between. Sequencing was performed on PBMCs from blood, taken roughly 20 months after vaccination. This TCR derives from a man aged 45-69 years who received an inactivated influenza vaccine. J is TRBJ1-1 and V is TRBV7-9; D unresolved. The CDR3 sequence is CASSLDLGMNTEAFF. DNA for the CDR3: TGTGCCAGCAGCTTAGATCTGGGGATGAACACTGAAGCTTTCTTT.